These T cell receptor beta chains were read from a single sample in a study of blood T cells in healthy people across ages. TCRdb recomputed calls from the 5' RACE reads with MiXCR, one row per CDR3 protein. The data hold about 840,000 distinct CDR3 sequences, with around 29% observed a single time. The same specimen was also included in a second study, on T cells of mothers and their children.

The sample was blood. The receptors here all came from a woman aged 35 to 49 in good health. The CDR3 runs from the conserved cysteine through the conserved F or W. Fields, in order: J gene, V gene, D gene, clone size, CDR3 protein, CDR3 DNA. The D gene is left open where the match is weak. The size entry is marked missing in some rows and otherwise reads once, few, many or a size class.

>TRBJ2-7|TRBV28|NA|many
CASSRMAVYSYEQYF
TGTGCCAGCAGCCGGATGGCAGTTTACTCCTACGAGCAGTACTTC
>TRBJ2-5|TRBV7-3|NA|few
CASSLWEKETQYF
TGTGCCAGCAGCTTATGGGAAAAGGAGACCCAGTACTTC
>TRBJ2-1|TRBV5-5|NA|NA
CASSLAGGLVLNEQFF
TGTGCCAGCAGCTTGGCGGGCGGGTTGGTTCTGAATGAGCAGTTCTTC
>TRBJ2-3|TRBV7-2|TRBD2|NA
CASSIRGGRADTQYF
TGTGCCAGCAGCATTCGGGGGGGCCGGGCAGATACGCAGTATTTT
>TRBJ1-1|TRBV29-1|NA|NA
CSVDSYSRLEAFF
TGCAGCGTTGATTCTTACTCTCGACTTGAAGCTTTCTTT
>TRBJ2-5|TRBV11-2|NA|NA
CASRTITGNRRQETQYF
TGTGCCAGCAGGACGATCACAGGGAACCGACGCCAAGAGACCCAGTACTTC
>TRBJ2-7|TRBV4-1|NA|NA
CASGQNGVIPRGQYF
TGCGCCAGCGGCCAAAATGGGGTCATCCCACGAGGACAGTACTTC
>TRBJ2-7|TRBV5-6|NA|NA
CASSLVGPDEQYF
TGTGCCAGCAGCTTGGTAGGGCCCGACGAGCAGTACTTC
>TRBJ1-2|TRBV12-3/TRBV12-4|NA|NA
CASTDSTGTRYTF
TGTGCCAGCACAGATTCAACCGGGACTCGCTACACCTTC
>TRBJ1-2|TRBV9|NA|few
CASSALSSGLGFNGYTF
TGTGCCAGCAGCGCCTTGTCCTCGGGATTAGGTTTTAATGGCTACACCTTC
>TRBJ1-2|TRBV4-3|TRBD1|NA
CASSHYDGTGVYGYTF
TGCGCCAGCAGCCATTACGATGGGACAGGGGTCTATGGCTACACCTTC
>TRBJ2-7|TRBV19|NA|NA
CASSTRDTAYEQYF
TGTGCCAGTAGTACCCGGGACACTGCCTACGAGCAGTACTTC
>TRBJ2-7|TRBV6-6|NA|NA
CASSSSLGSYNEQYF
TGTGCCAGCTCCAGTAGCCTGGGTTCCTACAATGAGCAGTACTTC
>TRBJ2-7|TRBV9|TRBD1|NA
CASSEGGDRGVYEQYF
TGTGCCAGCAGCGAGGGAGGGGACAGGGGCGTCTACGAGCAGTACTTC
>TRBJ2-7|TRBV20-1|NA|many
CSARSQASYEQYF
TGCAGTGCTCGTAGTCAGGCTTCCTACGAGCAGTACTTC
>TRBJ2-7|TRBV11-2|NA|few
CAGSLKPPGRLGLIEQYF
TGTGCCGGCAGCTTAAAGCCCCCCGGGCGCTTGGGTCTTATAGAGCAGTACTTC
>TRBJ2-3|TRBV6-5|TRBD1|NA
CASRKTGGTDTQYF
TGTGCCAGCAGAAAGACAGGGGGAACAGATACGCAGTATTTT
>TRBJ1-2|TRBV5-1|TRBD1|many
CASSPGTGNYGYTF
TGCGCCAGCAGTCCCGGGACAGGGAACTATGGCTACACCTTC
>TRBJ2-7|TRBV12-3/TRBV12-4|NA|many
CASRGFYEQYF
TGTGCCAGCAGGGGGTTCTACGAGCAGTACTTC
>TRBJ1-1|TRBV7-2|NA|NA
CASSLGHRVRTEAFF
TGTGCCAGCAGCTTAGGCCACAGGGTTCGGACTGAAGCTTTCTTT
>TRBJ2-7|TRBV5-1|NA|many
CASKPGGRTQHEQYF
TGCGCCAGCAAACCTGGGGGGAGGACCCAACACGAGCAGTACTTC
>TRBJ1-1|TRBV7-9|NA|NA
CASSLALTGLAFF
TGTGCCAGCAGCTTAGCGCTGACGGGTTTAGCTTTCTTT
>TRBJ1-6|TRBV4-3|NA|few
CASSQDLSNTRSPLHF
TGCGCCAGCAGCCAAGATCTATCGAACACGAGGTCACCCCTCCACTTT
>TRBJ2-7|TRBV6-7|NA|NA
CASRAGQTTHEQYF
TGTGCCAGCAGGGCCGGACAAACTACCCACGAGCAGTACTTC
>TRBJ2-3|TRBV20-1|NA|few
CSARDLLLYDGTDTQYF
TGCAGTGCTAGAGATCTCCTGCTGTACGACGGCACAGATACGCAGTATTTT
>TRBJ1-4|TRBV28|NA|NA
CASSRVEGGRRKLFF
TGTGCCAGCAGTCGGGTCGAAGGAGGGCGTAGAAAACTGTTTTTT
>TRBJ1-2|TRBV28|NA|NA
CASSLWGDPQEGYTF
TGTGCCAGCAGTTTATGGGGGGACCCCCAGGAAGGCTACACCTTC
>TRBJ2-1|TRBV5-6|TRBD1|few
CASTKEILPGQGASGGEQFF
TGTGCCAGCACCAAGGAAATTTTACCGGGACAGGGGGCAAGTGGGGGGGAGCAGTTCTTC
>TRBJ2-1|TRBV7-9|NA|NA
CASSPALGDNEQFF
TGTGCCAGCAGTCCCGCGTTGGGCGACAATGAGCAGTTCTTC